This T cell receptor beta chain was sequenced for a study of blood T cell repertoires in COVID-19. The overall study: The analysed material was cDNA or gDNA that came from T cells, B-cell-depleted T cells, or PBMCs.

Enrolment of Seattle patients took place during active infection, and they were followed longitudinally. Germline-derived CDR1 and CDR2 are SGHRS and YFSETQ. The CDR3 is made up of 13 amino acids. V was cut by 0 bases and J by 7 bases, with 10 bases left in between. Assay used: immunoSEQ multiplex PCR; TCRdb lists only in-frame clones, some missing. Of 190,000 or so clones listed, 94% are singletons. The sequence came from a man in his thirties or forties with COVID-19, enrolled during active disease. The chain employs TRBV5-1 and TRBJ1-2; the D gene is possibly TRBD1 (5 bases). The material sequenced was peripheral blood. The CDR3: CASSLGQLLGYTF. CDR3 sequence (DNA): TGCGCCAGCAGCTTGGGACAGCTCCTTGGCTACACCTTC.